The entry that follows covers one TCR beta chain sequence. The data were produced by immunoSEQ multiplex PCR, yet TCRdb's version contains in-frame clones alone and is incomplete. The data contain approximately 210,000 clones, 87% of them singletons. This entry comes from a study of blood T cell repertoires in COVID-19. Looking at the study overall: Acute-phase and convalescent COVID-19 samples originated in the United States, Italy and Spain. T cells, B-cell-depleted T cells, or PBMCs supplied cDNA or gDNA.

The germline V and J ends were trimmed by 5 bases and 1 base, with 8 bases remaining between them. CDR3 length: 13 amino acids. Germline CDR1 PRHDT, CDR2 FYEKMQ (reference sequence). Sequences were obtained from peripheral blood. The clonotype was recovered from a middle-aged man with active or convalescent COVID-19. The chain links TRBV13 to TRBJ1-1; D may be TRBD1 (5 bases). CDR3 coding DNA: TGTGCCAGCAGCACAAGGGGGAACACTGAAGCTTTCTTT. Translated, it gives CASSTRGNTEAFF.